This TCR beta chain was identified in a study of blood T cell repertoires in COVID-19. Each participant's cohort was designated according to participant-reported clinical history. This clone came up once. Authors' methods: Estimates of nucleated cell counts were drawn from the amplification of reference gene primers. Sequencing was performed with immunoSEQ multiplex PCR; in TCRdb, only in-frame clones are kept and a portion is missing. D and trimming were read from the DNA, whereas the V and J calls and clone size are those reported in that table. The sample consists of about 200,000 clones, 80% to 85% of them appearing once. Material: PBMCs or T cells enriched from blood (not recorded which). The clonotype originates from a man in his forties who had recovered from COVID-19.

CDR3: CASNHRGRGNQPQHF. The CDR3 DNA sequence: TGTGCCAGCAACCACAGGGGCAGAGGCAATCAGCCCCAGCATTTT. The chain joins TRBV28 to TRBJ1-5; 7 nucleotides align to TRBD1. The CDR3 consists of 15 residues. V lost 7 bases, J lost 2 bases, and 8 bases stayed unmatched. Germline-derived CDR1 and CDR2 are MDHEN and SYDVKM.